These 5 T cell receptor beta chains were all obtained from the same sample, sequenced in a study of T-cell reconstitution after alpha-beta-depleted transplantation in children. A library of TCRbeta sequences, prepared with unique molecular identifiers, was generated. One entry per CDR3 protein results from TCRdb running MiXCR on the PCR reads. This sample has approximately 130,000 distinct CDR3 sequences, with 8% to 10% found just once. The specimen comprised PBMCs, mostly from graft donor cells, sampled 180 days after TCRalphabeta/CD19-depleted stem cell transplant. The receptors were gathered from a girl in the first two years of life who had a stem cell transplant for combined immunodeficiency, so the T cells may come from the graft donor.

CDR3 sequence (DNA): TGTGCCAGCTCAGAACTAGGTCCCCGGGTCCCTCGCGAGCAGTACTTC. This translates into CASSELGPRVPREQYF. The chain uses TRBV18 and TRBJ2-7, with a possible D match to TRBD2 (5 bases). V dropped 5 bases and J dropped 6 bases, with 23 bases sitting between them. Germline CDR1 reads KGHSH; CDR2 reads LQKENI. The CDR3 length is 16 residues.

This clonotype was seen a few times. Compared with germline, one end of the junction differs, possibly owing to a read error. This rearrangement joins TRBV11-2 to TRBJ2-7, with D uncertain. Germline lookup yields CDR1 SGHAT and CDR2 FQNNGV. The CDR3 covers 12 residues. The CDR3 here is CASSIDGYEQYF. CDR3 DNA sequence: TGTGCCAGCAGCATAGACGGCTACGAGCAGTACTTC. The whole variable domain, remainder taken from reference TRBV11-2 and TRBJ2-7, is EAGVAQSPRYKIIEKRQSVAFWCNPISGHATLYWYQQILGQGPKLLIQFQNNGVVDDSQLPKDRFSAERLKGVDSTLKIQPAKLEDSAVYLCASSIDGYEQYFGPGTRLTVT.

This clonotype was observed a handful of times. This sequence joins TRBV4-3 and TRBJ2-7; D is undetermined. Per the germline V gene, CDR1 is LGHNA and CDR2 is YSLEER. The CDR3 contains 13 residues. Between the trimmed V and J ends, which lost 0 bases and 4 bases, there was a span of 7 bases. In DNA form, the CDR3 reads TGCGCCAGCAGCCAAGATAGCACTTACGAGCAGTACTTC. Its protein product is CASSQDSTYEQYF.

The chain has TRBV29-1 and TRBJ1-2; the D gene is possibly TRBD1 (5 bases). Per germline, CDR1 SQVTM and CDR2 ANQGSEA. Trimming stripped 0 bases from V and 7 bases from J, with 15 bases between. The CDR3 is made up of 14 amino acids. The CDR3 reads CSVEDTRDEGGYTF. The CDR3 DNA reads TGCAGCGTTGAAGATACCAGGGACGAGGGTGGCTACACCTTC.

The chain combines TRBV20-1 with TRBJ1-1; 7 positions agree with TRBD1. Germline values: CDR1 DFQATT, CDR2 SNEGSKA (reference sequence). Trimming at V came to 4 bases and at J to 4 bases, leaving 3 bases not matched to a gene. CDR3 length: 12 amino acids. This CDR3 is CSATQGGTEAFF. The CDR3 nucleotides are TGCAGTGCTACTCAGGGGGGCACTGAAGCTTTCTTT.